Here is one T cell receptor (beta chain) with its context. V shed 4 bases, J shed 8 bases, and the junction held 4 bases outside the gene matches. The CDR3 has 13 amino acids. CDR1 is ENHRY, CDR2 SYGVKD, per germline. This sample is part of a study of blood T cell repertoires in COVID-19. TCRdb's table, derived via immunoSEQ multiplex PCR, lists solely in-frame clones and lacks some. The sample records roughly 250,000 clones, approximately 86% being singletons. The sequence derives from a woman aged 25 to 39 with acute COVID-19. The chain carries TRBV10-3 and TRBJ1-2, with 10 bases that match TRBD1. The sequencing sample was made of PBMCs or T cells enriched from blood (not recorded which). The chain's CDR3 is CAISGQGANGYTF. The DNA for the CDR3 is TGTGCCATCAGTGGACAGGGGGCAAACGGCTACACCTTC.